This T cell receptor beta chain was sequenced for a study of cytomegalovirus exposure and HLA in healthy donors. The PCR ran on 60 Vbeta and 13 Jbeta primers. TCRdb's table, derived via immunoSEQ multiplex PCR, lists solely in-frame clones and lacks some. The profile shows around 150,000 clones, 76% of them singletons. The receptor was isolated from a man aged 18-30 years in good health and CMV-seronegative. Sample: PBMCs.

The CDR3 spells CASSVSSAYNEQFF. The CDR3 bases are TGTGCCAGCAGCGTTTCTAGCGCCTACAATGAGCAGTTCTTC. The V call is TRBV5-4, the J call TRBJ2-1, with D tentatively TRBD2 (6 bases). CDR3 length equals 14 residues. From germline, CDR1 is SGHNT and CDR2 YYREEE (reference sequence). Trimming took off 4 bases at V and 2 bases at J, with 10 bases between the two ends.